This T cell receptor (beta chain) was obtained from a study of blood T cells in healthy people across ages. Germline V gene lookup returns CDR1 KGHDR and CDR2 SFDVKD. The length of the CDR3 is 12 residues. A second PCR, run for roughly 7 to 12 cycles, used a sample-barcoded 5' primer plus a J-beta primer mix. A single record per CDR3 protein comes from TCRdb applying MiXCR to the 5' RACE reads. The sample comprises about 730,000 distinct CDR3 sequences, around 46% of which are singletons, and 20% to 25% rests with the top ten. About this clonotype itself: Its antigen is unknown. At one of its ends the junction is not consistent with the germline gene, which may arise from a read error.

Overall study findings and caveats: Researchers deemed the diversity estimates from one million T cells underestimates. CMV status of donors was not determined, possibly confounding expanded clonotype changes.

This TCR came from a woman aged 55-69 years in good health. J is TRBJ2-3 and V is TRBV24-1; D not resolved. Source material: blood. Here the CDR3 DNA reads TGCGCCACCAGTGATAACGCAGATACGCAGTATTTT. It codes for CATSDNADTQYF.